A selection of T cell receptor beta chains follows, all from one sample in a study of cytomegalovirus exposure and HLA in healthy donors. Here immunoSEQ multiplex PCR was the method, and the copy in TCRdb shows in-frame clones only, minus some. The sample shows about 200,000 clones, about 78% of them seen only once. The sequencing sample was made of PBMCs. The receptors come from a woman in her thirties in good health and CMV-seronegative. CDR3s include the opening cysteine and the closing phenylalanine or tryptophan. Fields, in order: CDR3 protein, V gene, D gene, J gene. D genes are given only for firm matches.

CDR3: CASSEFAAFWEQYF
V: TRBV6-1
D: NA
J: TRBJ2-7

CDR3: CASSPGLVKYEQYF
V: TRBV7-9
D: NA
J: TRBJ2-7

CDR3: CASMGRGNTGELFF
V: TRBV9
D: NA
J: TRBJ2-2

CDR3: CASSSIRQGSGANVLTF
V: TRBV28
D: TRBD1
J: TRBJ2-6

CDR3: CASSESPPLHF
V: TRBV2
D: NA
J: TRBJ1-6

CDR3: CASSFSGDNEQFF
V: TRBV27
D: NA
J: TRBJ2-1

CDR3: CASSLQDTNTGELFF
V: TRBV28
D: NA
J: TRBJ2-2

CDR3: CASSSRRRVPEAFF
V: TRBV7-2
D: NA
J: TRBJ1-1

CDR3: CASSEDREVETQYF
V: TRBV10-1
D: NA
J: TRBJ2-5

CDR3: CASSRLVLETQYF
V: TRBV5-6
D: NA
J: TRBJ2-5

CDR3: CASSGKQGGTEAFF
V: TRBV7-8
D: NA
J: TRBJ1-1

CDR3: CASSVRSPLHF
V: TRBV2
D: NA
J: TRBJ1-6

CDR3: CASSPLQGNYGYTF
V: TRBV18
D: TRBD1
J: TRBJ1-2

CDR3: CASSSTIGNTIYF
V: TRBV27
D: NA
J: TRBJ1-3

CDR3: CATSRLRDEQYF
V: TRBV15
D: NA
J: TRBJ2-7

CDR3: CASSQDARGIGETQYF
V: TRBV4-1
D: NA
J: TRBJ2-5

CDR3: CASSRGYGGRTKNIQYF
V: TRBV18
D: NA
J: TRBJ2-4

CDR3: CASSLRTSGVGEQYF
V: TRBV6-1
D: TRBD2
J: TRBJ2-7

CDR3: CASSSTGPFYNEQFF
V: TRBV9
D: NA
J: TRBJ2-1

CDR3: CASSYSGGSYEQYF
V: TRBV6-6
D: NA
J: TRBJ2-7

CDR3: CASSGTGSFLRSSYEQYF
V: TRBV6-1
D: TRBD1
J: TRBJ2-7

CDR3: CASSRDRFYGYTF
V: TRBV11-2
D: NA
J: TRBJ1-2

CDR3: CASSSIYLAGLSGANVLTF
V: TRBV11-1
D: TRBD2
J: TRBJ2-6

CDR3: CASAVVFYEQYF
V: TRBV18
D: NA
J: TRBJ2-7

CDR3: CASSPREGAGEQYF
V: TRBV7-8
D: NA
J: TRBJ2-7

CDR3: CSARQGEGEKLFF
V: TRBV29-1
D: TRBD1
J: TRBJ1-4

CDR3: CASSQMTGGGVETQYF
V: TRBV28
D: NA
J: TRBJ2-5

CDR3: CASSLWPGTDYGYTF
V: TRBV28
D: TRBD1
J: TRBJ1-2

CDR3: CASSLSGQVISYEQYF
V: TRBV27
D: TRBD1
J: TRBJ2-7

CDR3: CASSLRTVYGYTF
V: TRBV7-2
D: NA
J: TRBJ1-2

CDR3: CASSKTGLEPQHF
V: TRBV2
D: TRBD1
J: TRBJ1-5

CDR3: CASSPADSYGYTF
V: TRBV18
D: NA
J: TRBJ1-2

CDR3: CASSEQRADTQYF
V: TRBV7-8
D: NA
J: TRBJ2-3

CDR3: CASGFEANYGYTF
V: TRBV12-5
D: NA
J: TRBJ1-2

CDR3: CASSSGGGVTNEKLFF
V: TRBV5-1
D: NA
J: TRBJ1-4

CDR3: CASTSGTGTLLQFF
V: TRBV11-2
D: TRBD1
J: TRBJ2-1

CDR3: CASRTQQGGNSPLHF
V: TRBV28
D: NA
J: TRBJ1-6

CDR3: CASSGQAGGGYTF
V: TRBV18
D: TRBD1
J: TRBJ1-2

CDR3: CASSLAPGQYGYTF
V: TRBV7-9
D: TRBD1
J: TRBJ1-2

CDR3: CASSQGGAIDTQYF
V: TRBV7-9
D: NA
J: TRBJ2-3

CDR3: CANRSRGGEAFF
V: TRBV5-1
D: NA
J: TRBJ1-1

CDR3: CASSPKGQPYEKLFF
V: TRBV27
D: TRBD1
J: TRBJ1-4

CDR3: CASSYTGTSLTYNEQFF
V: TRBV7-6
D: TRBD2
J: TRBJ2-1

CDR3: CASTFSGRASTGELFF
V: TRBV27
D: TRBD2
J: TRBJ2-2

CDR3: CASSLMYSGSSYEQYF
V: TRBV5-1
D: NA
J: TRBJ2-7